Below, 31 T cell receptor beta chains from the same sample are listed, as sequenced in a study of shared clonotypes between healthy human individuals. Here immunoSEQ multiplex PCR was the method, and the copy in TCRdb shows in-frame clones only, minus some. The table includes some 89,000 clones, under 70% detected once. The source material was memory CD8+ T cells sorted from blood. The subset here: CD45RO+ cells pooled with CCR7-negative TemRA cells. These receptors all come from a man aged 25 to 45 in good health.

The chain joins TRBV5-1 to TRBJ2-3, with 10 bases lining up with TRBD1. The germline V gene encodes CDR1 SGHRS and CDR2 YFSETQ. After removal of 5 bases from V and 1 base from J, the junction contained 4 bases not matched to a gene. The CDR3 sequence is 15 residues long. The CDR3 reads CASREGTGGTDTQYF. The CDR3 DNA reads TGCGCCAGCAGGGAGGGGACAGGGGGCACAGATACGCAGTATTTT.

The chain is built from TRBV11-2 and TRBJ2-7; no clear D. Between the trimmed V and J ends, which lost 5 bases and 2 bases, there was a span of 10 bases. The germline gives CDR1 SGHAT, CDR2 FQNNGV. This CDR3 contains 13 residues. In DNA form, the CDR3 reads TGTGCCAGCAGCACCCGCGCTACCTACGAGCAGTACTTC. Translated, it gives CASSTRATYEQYF.

The rearrangement uses TRBV27 and TRBJ2-1; unclear D gene. Germline loops: CDR1 MNHEY, CDR2 SMNVEV (reference sequence). The CDR3 has 15 amino acids. V was pared by 3 bases and J by 2 bases, with 11 bases between. The DNA for the CDR3 is TGTGCCAGCAGTTTGACCCCAAACCCCTACAATGAGCAGTTCTTC. This gives the protein CASSLTPNPYNEQFF.

This clone was seen once. The chain is built from TRBV7-6 and TRBJ2-1; D unresolved. The V gene lost 1 base and the J gene lost 5 bases, with 6 bases spanning the gap. The germline V gene has CDR1 SGHVS and CDR2 FNYEAQ. This CDR3 has 13 residues. The CDR3 sequence is CASSLDWNNEQFF. In nucleotides, the CDR3 is TGTGCCAGCAGCTTAGATTGGAACAATGAGCAGTTCTTC.

The chain uses TRBV19 and TRBJ1-1; no clear D. The CDR3 runs to 14 residues. The V gene lost 1 base and the J gene lost 0 bases, with 6 bases spanning the gap. Germline values: CDR1 LNHDA, CDR2 SQIVND (reference sequence). The CDR3 DNA reads TGTGCCAGTAGTATAGGACGGCTGAACACTGAAGCTTTCTTT. Encoded protein: CASSIGRLNTEAFF.

The chain's CDR3 is CASKGSLGYEQFF. Here the CDR3 DNA reads TGTGCCAGCAAGGGCTCGCTCGGCTATGAGCAGTTCTTC. This chain links TRBV27 with TRBJ2-1, with D unclear. This CDR3 comprises 13 residues. CDR1 and CDR2 from the germline V gene are MNHEY and SMNVEV (reference sequence). V gave up 7 bases and J gave up 8 bases, with 15 bases separating them.

The chain has TRBV28 and TRBJ2-7, with D perhaps matching TRBD2 (5 bases). Germline lookup yields CDR1 MDHEN and CDR2 SYDVKM. The CDR3 sequence is 11 residues long. V shed 8 bases and J shed 4 bases, with 9 bases lying between them. The CDR3 DNA sequence: TGTGCCAGCGGGAGAAATTACGAGCAGTACTTC. Its protein product is CASGRNYEQYF. Looking up the rest from reference TRBV28 and TRBJ2-7 gives the full variable domain: DVKVTQSSRYLVKRTGEKVFLECVQDMDHENMFWYRQDPGLGLRLIYFSYDVKMKEKGDIPEGYSVSREKKERFSLILESASTNQTSMYLCASGRNYEQYFGPGTRLTVT.

This clone has just a few counts. This chain joins TRBV11-2 and TRBJ2-1; 9 nucleotides align to TRBD2. Germline V CDR1 and CDR2: SGHAT, FQNNGV. The CDR3 runs to 15 residues. Trimming at V came to 0 bases and at J to 7 bases, leaving 4 bases not matched to a gene. The CDR3 DNA reads as TGTGCCAGCAGCTTAGACAGTAGCGGGAGTAATGAGCAGTTCTTC. Encoded protein: CASSLDSSGSNEQFF.

V gene TRBV5-1 combines with J gene TRBJ2-1, with 8 bases fitting TRBD2. This CDR3 spans 18 amino acids. Unmatched junction bases numbered 16, after V lost 4 bases and J lost 4 bases. Germline CDR1 is SGHRS and CDR2 is YFSETQ. The CDR3, as DNA: TGCGCCAGCAGCCCTGGCTTAAAAGCGGGAGTAGATTACAATGAGCAGTTCTTC. Amino acid sequence: CASSPGLKAGVDYNEQFF.

The chain recombines TRBV19 with TRBJ2-7, with 7 bases identical to TRBD1. The CDR3 extends over 14 amino acids. Germline V CDR1 and CDR2: LNHDA, SQIVND (reference sequence). V trimming: 7 bases; J trimming: 2 bases; junction bases outside the gene matches: 8. The CDR3 loop is CASTPEDRPYEQYF. The CDR3 coding sequence is TGTGCCAGTACCCCCGAGGACAGGCCCTACGAGCAGTACTTC. Full variable domain (outside the CDR3, taken from reference TRBV19 and TRBJ2-7): DGGITQSPKYLFRKEGQNVTLSCEQNLNHDAMYWYRQDPGQGLRLIYYSQIVNDFQKGDIAEGYSVSREKKESFPLTVTSAQKNPTAFYLCASTPEDRPYEQYFGPGTRLTVT.

The chain uses TRBV25-1 and TRBJ2-7; D is undetermined. CDR3 length: 14 residues. Trimming pared 2 bases from V and 6 bases from J, leaving 14 bases between. Germline lookup yields CDR1 MGHDK and CDR2 SYGVNS. CDR3 sequence: CASSELERSGEQYF. The CDR3 DNA reads as TGTGCCAGCAGTGAACTCGAGAGGTCCGGCGAGCAGTACTTC.

Regarding this clone: The sample holds other DNA sequences that translate to the same CDR3. The chain combines TRBV19 with TRBJ2-1, with 9 bases aligning to TRBD1. The germline CDR1 and CDR2 sequences are LNHDA and SQIVND (reference sequence). After removal of 5 bases from V and 0 bases from J, the junction contained 2 bases not matched to a gene. The CDR3 consists of 15 residues. CDR3 residues: CASSGGQGSYNEQFF. DNA of the CDR3: TGTGCCAGTAGTGGGGGACAGGGCTCCTACAATGAGCAGTTCTTC. Full variable domain (remainder filled in from reference TRBV19 and TRBJ2-1): DGGITQSPKYLFRKEGQNVTLSCEQNLNHDAMYWYRQDPGQGLRLIYYSQIVNDFQKGDIAEGYSVSREKKESFPLTVTSAQKNPTAFYLCASSGGQGSYNEQFFGPGTRLTVL.

The V call is TRBV28, the J call TRBJ2-3; 12 nucleotides line up with TRBD2. V lost 6 bases, J lost 1 base, and 17 bases stayed unmatched. Germline CDR1 is MDHEN and CDR2 is SYDVKM. CDR3 length: 20 residues. The CDR3 region is CASSRDGTSGSNRGTDTQYF. For the CDR3, the DNA is TGTGCCAGCAGCCGGGACGGGACTAGCGGGTCCAACCGGGGCACAGATACGCAGTATTTT.

V and J are TRBV6-5 and TRBJ2-5; 7 bases are shared with TRBD2. The J segment lost 5 bases and the V segment lost 2 bases, leaving 8 bases of the junction unmatched. Germline V CDR1 and CDR2: MNHEY, SVGAGI. The CDR3 totals 15 residues. CDR3 sequence: CASSYIAGVEETQYF. The CDR3 DNA reads as TGTGCCAGCAGTTACATTGCGGGAGTGGAGGAGACCCAGTACTTC.

The chain employs TRBV29-1 and TRBJ2-1; tentative D call: TRBD1 (6 bases). The CDR3 runs to 15 residues. Looked up from germline, CDR1 is SQVTM and CDR2 is ANQGSEA. V was trimmed by 1 base and J by 4 bases, leaving 14 bases between them. The DNA of the CDR3 is TGCAGCGTTGAAGGTTTAACGACAGGTTACAATGAGCAGTTCTTC. Translating gives CSVEGLTTGYNEQFF.

This clone was observed a handful of times. This chain joins TRBV28 and TRBJ2-7; D is uncertain. There are 11 residues in the CDR3. Looked up from germline, CDR1 is MDHEN and CDR2 is SYDVKM. V was shortened by 8 bases and J by 2 bases, with 7 bases between the two germline ends. For the CDR3, the DNA is TGTGCCAGCGCGATGGCCTACGAGCAGTACTTC. Amino acids: CASAMAYEQYF.

In its sample, this clone was seen many times. The chain is built from TRBV4-3 and TRBJ2-7, with 12 bases matching TRBD1. The CDR3 covers 16 residues. Germline lookup yields CDR1 LGHNA and CDR2 YSLEER. Trimming removed 3 bases from V and 7 bases from J; junction bases left unmatched: 10. The CDR3 DNA reads TGCGCCAGCAGCCACTTCGTGGGACAGGGGGCAGAGGAGCAGTACTTC. This gives the protein CASSHFVGQGAEEQYF.

The chain employs TRBV6-1 and TRBJ2-3; D not resolved. Trimming shortened V by 6 bases and J by 3 bases, and 16 bases separated the two germline ends. Germline CDR1 and CDR2: MNHNS and SASEGT. The CDR3 loop spans 15 amino acids. CDR3 protein: CASSSGQAITDTQYF. CDR3 DNA sequence: TGTGCCAGCAGCTCTGGGCAAGCAATAACAGATACGCAGTATTTT.

The rearrangement links TRBV28 to TRBJ1-1; 7 nucleotides line up with TRBD1. CDR1 is MDHEN and CDR2 is SYDVKM in the germline V gene. CDR3 size: 13 residues. Losses at the gene ends were 6 bases for V and 5 bases for J; bases not matched to a gene: 6. CDR3 bases: TGTGCCAGCAGACCGTCAGGGGGAACTGAAGCTTTCTTT. Translation: CASRPSGGTEAFF.

This clone was found a few times. The chain recombines TRBV2 with TRBJ2-1; no definite D call. V was cut by 8 bases and J by 0 bases, with 8 bases left in between. The length of the CDR3 is 13 residues. Germline V gene data show CDR1 as SNHLY and CDR2 as FYNNEI. This CDR3 reads CASSVLSYNEQFF. As DNA, the CDR3 is TGTGCCAGCTCTGTCCTCTCCTACAATGAGCAGTTCTTC.

The chain combines TRBV12-5 with TRBJ1-2; no firm D call. Trimming took 1 base from V and 4 from J, leaving 4 bases between them. This CDR3 spans 12 amino acids. Germline values: CDR1 LGHNT, CDR2 FRNRAP. DNA of the CDR3: TGTGCTAGTGGTTTGGCACCCTATGGCTACACCTTC. Its protein is CASGLAPYGYTF.

The rearrangement uses TRBV5-1 and TRBJ1-4; 10 nucleotides align to TRBD1. The CDR3 spans 15 residues. The V segment lost 3 bases and the J segment 7 bases; nucleotides outside the gene matches: 6. Germline V gene sequence: CDR1 SGHRS, CDR2 YFSETQ. CDR3 sequence reads: CASSSGTGDLEKLFF. In DNA form, the CDR3 reads TGCGCCAGCAGCTCAGGGACAGGGGATCTTGAAAAACTGTTTTTT.

This clone was detected ten times or more. V is TRBV6-5 and J is TRBJ2-7; 7 nucleotides match TRBD1. Germline CDR1 reads MNHEY; CDR2 reads SVGAGI. V gave up 7 bases and J gave up 0 bases; unmatched junction bases: 0. This CDR3 has 12 amino acids. The DNA of the CDR3 is TGTGCCAGCAAGGGGGCCTCCTACGAGCAGTACTTC. Amino acid sequence: CASKGASYEQYF.

The chain has TRBV4-1 and TRBJ2-1; TRBD1 matches at 8 bases. CDR3 length: 14 amino acids. Germline assignment: CDR1 MGHRA and CDR2 YSYEKL. The ends lost 3 bases at V and 5 bases at J; junction bases unmatched: 3. The CDR3 sequence: CASSHGQGDNEQFF. The CDR3 DNA sequence: TGCGCCAGCAGCCACGGACAGGGTGACAATGAGCAGTTCTTC.

The V and J genes are TRBV6-5 and TRBJ2-3; TRBD2 agrees at 9 bases. Trimming at V came to 8 bases and at J to 1 base, leaving 7 bases not matched to a gene. The CDR3 contains 15 residues. Germline loops: CDR1 MNHEY, CDR2 SVGAGI. The CDR3 DNA follows: TGTGCCAGCGGGAGACTAGCGGAAGGCACAGATACGCAGTATTTT. Translated: CASGRLAEGTDTQYF.

In its sample, this clone was seen once. The rearrangement joins TRBV19 to TRBJ2-7, with no clear D. Trimming took 1 base from V and 2 from J, leaving 6 bases between them. Germline CDR1 LNHDA, CDR2 SQIVND (reference sequence). CDR3 length: 13 residues. This CDR3 is CASSIGYTYEQYF. CDR3 coding DNA: TGTGCCAGTAGTATAGGATACACCTACGAGCAGTACTTC.

The chain carries TRBV2 and TRBJ2-3; TRBD2 agrees at 9 bases. The ends lost 11 bases at V and 2 bases at J; junction bases unmatched: 2. CDR1 SNHLY and CDR2 FYNNEI come from the germline V gene. CDR3 length: 12 amino acids. CDR3 DNA: TGTGCCGAGCGGGGGGACACAGATACGCAGTATTTT. Amino acids: CAERGDTDTQYF.

The V and J genes are TRBV19 and TRBJ1-1; 8 bases align to TRBD1. The J segment lost 4 bases and the V segment lost 1 base, leaving 5 bases of the junction unmatched. CDR3 size: 15 residues. CDR1 and CDR2 (germline): LNHDA, SQIVND (reference sequence). As DNA, the CDR3 is TGTGCCAGTAGTATAGTCGGGACAGGAGGCACTGAAGCTTTCTTT. Encoded protein: CASSIVGTGGTEAFF.

The table lists this clone with a few counts. The chain carries TRBV10-1 and TRBJ2-3; D is uncertain. Germline V lookup: CDR1 WNHNN, CDR2 SYGVQD (reference sequence). The V end lost 3 bases, the J end lost 6 bases, and 4 bases lay between the germline ends. The CDR3 runs 11 residues. Here the CDR3 reads CASSEADTQYF. The DNA of the CDR3 is TGCGCCAGCAGTGAAGCGGATACGCAGTATTTT.

The chain has TRBV6-6 and TRBJ2-3; 7 bases are a match to TRBD2. The CDR3 consists of 15 residues. Germline V gene sequence: CDR1 MNHNY, CDR2 SVGAGI (reference sequence). The V gene end was trimmed by 4 bases and the J gene end by 4 bases; junction bases not matched to a gene: 8. This CDR3 is CASSLSGGAPDTQYF. CDR3 sequence (DNA): TGTGCCAGCAGTTTGTCGGGAGGTGCCCCAGATACGCAGTATTTT.

The chain couples TRBV10-3 to TRBJ2-7, with 13 bases matching TRBD2. Germline loops: CDR1 ENHRY, CDR2 SYGVKD. V lost 6 bases, J lost 6 bases, and 17 bases stayed unmatched. CDR3 length: 18 amino acids. CDR3: CAIRGTSGRDTYEGEQYF. CDR3 nucleotide sequence: TGTGCCATCAGAGGAACTAGCGGGAGGGATACCTACGAGGGCGAGCAGTACTTC.